These T cell receptor beta chains were read from a single sample in a study of blood T cell repertoires in COVID-19. Using immunoSEQ multiplex PCR, the repertoire was profiled, and TCRdb retains in-frame clones only, with some absent. Altogether a few hundred thousand clones are present, approximately 86% being singletons, with the ten largest covering roughly 6.6%. The specimen was peripheral blood. The source of these receptors is a woman in her sixties or seventies with COVID-19, enrolled during active disease. Each CDR3 is given with its conserved first and last residue. Fields, in order: J gene, clone size, D gene, V gene, CDR3 DNA, CDR3 protein. The D gene is left open where the match is weak. Part of the rows lack a size; the others show once, few, many or a class for expanded clones.

TRBJ1-1	NA	NA	TRBV27	TGTGCCAGCAGTCAAACAGTTGTCAACACTGAAGCTTTCTTT	CASSQTVVNTEAFF
TRBJ1-3	few	NA	TRBV6-5	TGTGCCAGCAGTTACAGTGAGTCTGGAAACACCATATATTTT	CASSYSESGNTIYF
TRBJ1-4	NA	NA	TRBV30	TGTGCCTGGAGTGTCGGAGGGCTAGGGGAAAAACTGTTTTTT	CAWSVGGLGEKLFF
TRBJ2-7	NA	TRBD2	TRBV2	TGTGCCAGCAGGCCTACTAGCGGGGGGCGTTACGAGCAGTACTTC	CASRPTSGGRYEQYF
TRBJ1-4	NA	NA	TRBV27	TGTGCCAGCAGTTTCCTTGGGAGGGTAGGAGAAAAACTGTTTTTT	CASSFLGRVGEKLFF
TRBJ2-1	NA	TRBD1	TRBV7-8	TGTGCCAGCAGCTATCCGGGGACAGGCCGAGCGAATGAGCAGTTCTTC	CASSYPGTGRANEQFF
TRBJ2-7	NA	TRBD1	TRBV7-2	TGTGCCAGCAGCTTTGGGGACAGGGACTACGAGCAGTACTTC	CASSFGDRDYEQYF
TRBJ1-1	NA	TRBD1	TRBV28	TGTGCCAGCAGTCCGGACAGGGGGACTGAAGCTTTCTTT	CASSPDRGTEAFF
TRBJ1-6	NA	NA	TRBV7-8	TGTGCCAGCACTTATTTGCGTCTTACTGATTCACCCCTCCACTTT	CASTYLRLTDSPLHF
TRBJ2-7	NA	NA	TRBV7-8	TGTGCCAGCAGCTTAGAGGGGATGGGTCACAGGGCGAACGAGCAGTACTTC	CASSLEGMGHRANEQYF
TRBJ2-5	NA	NA	TRBV9	TGTGCCAGCAGCGTGCGAGGAGGGGGGGAGGAGACCCAGTACTTC	CASSVRGGGEETQYF
TRBJ1-5	NA	NA	TRBV5-1	TGCGCCAGCAGCTTGGGGGTTTCGGGGCAGCCCCAGCATTTT	CASSLGVSGQPQHF
TRBJ2-5	once	NA	TRBV18	TGTGCCAGCTCACCCTCCCAAGAGACCCAGTACTTC	CASSPSQETQYF
TRBJ1-1	NA	TRBD1	TRBV3-1/TRBV3-2	TGTGCCAGCAGCCAAGACGCAGGGGGCCGTACTGAAGCTTTCTTT	CASSQDAGGRTEAFF
TRBJ1-2	NA	NA	TRBV5-1	TGCGCCAGCAGCTACTCTTATACAGTGAACTATGGCTACACCTTC	CASSYSYTVNYGYTF
TRBJ1-2	NA	TRBD1	TRBV7-6	TGTGCCAGCAGCTTAGGCTCTCGGACAGGAGCTAACTATGGCTACACCTTC	CASSLGSRTGANYGYTF
TRBJ2-3	NA	TRBD1	TRBV4-1	TGCGCCAGCAGCCTCGGGACAGGGAACACAGATACGCAGTATTTT	CASSLGTGNTDTQYF
TRBJ2-7	NA	TRBD2	TRBV4-2	TGTGCCAGCAGCCGAGAGACTAGCGGGGGGGAAAATCCTACGGAGCAGTACTTC	CASSRETSGGENPTEQYF
TRBJ2-7	NA	NA	TRBV5-1	TGCGCCAGCAGCTCCGGGGTCTCCTACGAGCAGTACTTC	CASSSGVSYEQYF
TRBJ1-5	NA	NA	TRBV5-1	TGCGCCAGCAGCTTGGGGACAGCCGACAATCAGCCCCAGCATTTT	CASSLGTADNQPQHF
TRBJ1-3	NA	TRBD1	TRBV12-5	TGTGCTAGTGTTCAGGGGGCAAGTGGAAACACCATATATTTT	CASVQGASGNTIYF
TRBJ1-4	NA	TRBD1	TRBV5-8	TGTGCCAGCAGCTTCCCAGCGACAGGGAAAAATGAAAAACTGTTTTTT	CASSFPATGKNEKLFF
TRBJ1-2	NA	NA	TRBV27	TGTGCCAGCAGTTCTAGGCCGGGAGGGTATGGCTACACCTTC	CASSSRPGGYGYTF
TRBJ2-3	NA	NA	TRBV18	TGTGCCAGCTCCCCAGGAGGGGCCTGGGATACGCAGTATTTT	CASSPGGAWDTQYF
TRBJ1-1	NA	TRBD1	TRBV29-1	TGCAGCGGAGCCGGGACAGGGGTTGACACTGAAGCTTTCTTT	CSGAGTGVDTEAFF
TRBJ2-1	NA	TRBD2	TRBV11-3	TGTGCCAGCAGCACGCGGACTAGCGGATACAATGAGCAGTTCTTC	CASSTRTSGYNEQFF
TRBJ2-5	NA	NA	TRBV5-1	TGCGCCAGCAGCTCCGCCGGGAGCGAGACCCAGTACTTC	CASSSAGSETQYF
TRBJ2-7	few	TRBD1	TRBV6-1	TGTGCCAGCAGTGAACGGGACAGGGGGTTTAACTACGAGCAGTACTTC	CASSERDRGFNYEQYF
TRBJ2-1	NA	TRBD2	TRBV24-1	TGTGCCACCAGTCCTGGGGGGGGAGGCGGTTCCTACAATGAGCAGTTCTTC	CATSPGGGGGSYNEQFF
TRBJ1-5	NA	NA	TRBV6-2/TRBV6-3	TGTGCCAGCAGTTATTGGGGGGGAGGCAATCAGCCCCAGCATTTT	CASSYWGGGNQPQHF
TRBJ1-1	NA	TRBD1	TRBV5-1	TGCGCCAGCAGCCTAGACAGGGCTTTGAACACTGAAGCTTTCTTT	CASSLDRALNTEAFF
TRBJ2-1	NA	NA	TRBV19	TGTGCCAGTGGGCGACATCCGAGCTCCTACAATGAGCAGTTCTTC	CASGRHPSSYNEQFF
TRBJ1-2	NA	NA	TRBV18	TGTGCCAGCTCACCCCAGGGCCAGTCAGACTATGGCTACACCTTC	CASSPQGQSDYGYTF
TRBJ2-5	NA	NA	TRBV5-6	TGTGCCAGCAGCTTGGCCCGTGGGGTAGGCGGGGAGACCCAGTACTTC	CASSLARGVGGETQYF
TRBJ1-2	NA	TRBD1	TRBV15	TGTGCCACCAACCTCTTGGGACAGCCCGGCGGCTACACCTTC	CATNLLGQPGGYTF
TRBJ1-3	NA	NA	TRBV6-1	TGTGCCAGCAGTGAAGCGCTTCAAGCCTCTGGAAACACCATATATTTT	CASSEALQASGNTIYF
TRBJ1-5	NA	TRBD1	TRBV7-2	TGTGCCAGCAGCCATTCAGGGGGGAGCAATCAGCCCCAGCATTTT	CASSHSGGSNQPQHF
TRBJ2-1	NA	NA	TRBV14	TGTGCCAGCAGCCAAGTACAGGGTTTTTTTTCTTACAATGAGCAGTTCTTC	CASSQVQGFFSYNEQFF
TRBJ2-4	NA	TRBD1	TRBV3-1/TRBV3-2	TGTGCCAGCAGTCCCGGGACAGGGAGGGGATTAGCCAAAAACATTCAGTACTTC	CASSPGTGRGLAKNIQYF
TRBJ2-3	NA	TRBD2	TRBV3-1/TRBV3-2	TGTGCCAGCAGCCTTTACCCTAGCGGGGGACGCACAGATACGCAGTATTTT	CASSLYPSGGRTDTQYF
TRBJ2-3	NA	NA	TRBV14	TGTGCCAGCAGCCAGGGATCTGGACTGACGCAGTATTTT	CASSQGSGLTQYF
TRBJ2-3	NA	TRBD2	TRBV10-2	TGCGCCAGCAGTGAGGGTAGTCTAGCGGCAGATACGCAGTATTTT	CASSEGSLAADTQYF
TRBJ2-1	NA	TRBD1	TRBV4-2	TGTGCCAGCAGCCGCAGTCCCCGGGACAGGGTAGGGGCTAGCTCCTACAATGAGCAGTTCTTC	CASSRSPRDRVGASSYNEQFF
TRBJ2-5	once	TRBD2	TRBV2	TGTGCCAGCAGTGGCCTAGCGGATCAGTACCAAGAGACCCAGTACTTC	CASSGLADQYQETQYF
TRBJ1-6	NA	TRBD1	TRBV5-6	TGTGCCAGCAGGGAGGGGGACAGGGACAAATCACCCCTCCACTTT	CASREGDRDKSPLHF
TRBJ1-2	NA	NA	TRBV18	TGTGCCAGCTCACCAGACACCGTCTATGGCTACACCTTC	CASSPDTVYGYTF
TRBJ2-3	NA	TRBD2	TRBV5-5	TGTGCCAGCAGCTTGGGACTAGCGGATAGCACAGATACGCAGTATTTT	CASSLGLADSTDTQYF
TRBJ1-1	NA	NA	TRBV4-1	TGCGCCAGCAGCCAAGCCCAGATGAACACTGAAGCTTTCTTT	CASSQAQMNTEAFF
TRBJ2-7	NA	TRBD1	TRBV7-6	TGTGCCAGCAGCCCGGGACAGACAGACTACGAGCAGTACTTC	CASSPGQTDYEQYF
TRBJ1-2	NA	NA	TRBV5-6	TGTGCCAGCAGCCGATACACAGGGAATTATGGCTACACCTTC	CASSRYTGNYGYTF
TRBJ1-2	NA	NA	TRBV14	TGTGCCAGCAGCCCAGGAAGTGGAGGCTACACCTTC	CASSPGSGGYTF